The count of the clone carrying this T cell receptor (beta chain) is one. What it recognizes is unknown. The sample comes from a study of shared clonotypes between healthy human individuals. Study-wide results and limits: Roughly 5% of naive CD4 clonotypes were common to a handful of donors.

Trimming shortened V by 5 bases and J by 3 bases, and 11 bases separated the two germline ends. The V gene's germline CDR1 is KGHSH and CDR2 LQKENI. The CDR3 is 13 amino acids. Sequenced by immunoSEQ multiplex PCR; TCRdb stores in-frame clones only, minus some. The sample has roughly 640,000 clones; approximately 79% are singletons. The sequencing sample was made of memory CD4+ T cells sorted from blood. Subset meaning: CD45RA-negative fraction. The clonotype comes from a woman in her 30s in good health. V gene TRBV18 combines with J gene TRBJ2-7; D call uncertain. The CDR3 spells CASSLADDYEQYF. CDR3 DNA sequence: TGTGCCAGCTCATTGGCGGACGACTACGAGCAGTACTTC. Supplemented by reference TRBV18 and TRBJ2-7, the full variable domain reads NAGVMQNPRHLVRRRGQEARLRCSPMKGHSHVYWYRQLPEEGLKFMVYLQKENIIDESGMPKERFSAEFPKEGPSILRIQQVVRGDSAAYFCASSLADDYEQYFGPGTRLTVT.